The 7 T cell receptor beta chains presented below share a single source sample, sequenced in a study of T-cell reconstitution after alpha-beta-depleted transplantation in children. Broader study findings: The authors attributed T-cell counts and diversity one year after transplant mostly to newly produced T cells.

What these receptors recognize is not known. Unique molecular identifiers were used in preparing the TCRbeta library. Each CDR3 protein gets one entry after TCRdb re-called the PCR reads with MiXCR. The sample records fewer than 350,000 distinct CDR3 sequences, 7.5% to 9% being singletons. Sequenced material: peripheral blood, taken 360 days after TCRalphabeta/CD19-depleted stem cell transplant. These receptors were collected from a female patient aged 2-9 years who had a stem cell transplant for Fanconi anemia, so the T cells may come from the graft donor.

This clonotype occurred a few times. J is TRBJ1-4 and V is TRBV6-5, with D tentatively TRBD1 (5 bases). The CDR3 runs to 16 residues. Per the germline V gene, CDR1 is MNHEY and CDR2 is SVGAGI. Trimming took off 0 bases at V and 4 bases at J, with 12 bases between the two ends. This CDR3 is CASSYSRPGRNEKLFF. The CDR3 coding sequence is TGTGCCAGCAGTTACTCTAGGCCAGGGCGTAATGAAAAACTGTTTTTT.

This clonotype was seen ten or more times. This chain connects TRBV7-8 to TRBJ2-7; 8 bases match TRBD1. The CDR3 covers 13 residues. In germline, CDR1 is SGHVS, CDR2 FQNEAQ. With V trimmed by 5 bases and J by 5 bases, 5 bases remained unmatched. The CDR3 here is CASSQGQAHEQYF. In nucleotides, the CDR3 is TGTGCCAGCAGCCAGGGACAGGCCCACGAGCAGTACTTC.

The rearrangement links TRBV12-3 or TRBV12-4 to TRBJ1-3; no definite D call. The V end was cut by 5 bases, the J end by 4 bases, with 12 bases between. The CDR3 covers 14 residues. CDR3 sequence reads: CASSPTAGGNTIYF. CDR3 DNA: TGTGCCAGCAGTCCAACGGCGGGAGGAAACACCATATATTTT.

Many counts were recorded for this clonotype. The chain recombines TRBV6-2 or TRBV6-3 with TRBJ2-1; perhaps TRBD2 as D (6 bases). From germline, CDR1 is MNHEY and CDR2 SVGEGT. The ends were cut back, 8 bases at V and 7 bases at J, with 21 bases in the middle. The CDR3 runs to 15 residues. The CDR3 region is CASVFRGDPGNEQFF. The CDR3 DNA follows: TGTGCCAGCGTGTTCCGCGGGGACCCCGGGAATGAGCAGTTCTTC.

The chain's CDR3 is CASSLSRLNYGYTF. The CDR3 DNA is TGTGCCAGCAGTCTTTCCCGGCTTAACTATGGCTACACCTTC. The chain is built from TRBV12-3 or TRBV12-4 and TRBJ1-2; no clear D gene. This CDR3 spans 14 amino acids. Deletions cut 5 bases from V and 1 base from J, with 11 bases between.

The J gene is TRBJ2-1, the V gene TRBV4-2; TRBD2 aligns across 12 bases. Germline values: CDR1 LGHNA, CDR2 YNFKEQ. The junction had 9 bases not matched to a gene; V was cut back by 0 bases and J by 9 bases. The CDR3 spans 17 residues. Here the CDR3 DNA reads TGTGCCAGCAGCCAAGAGTCGGCTAGCGGGGGGGCCGGTGAGCAGTTCTTC. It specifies CASSQESASGGAGEQFF.

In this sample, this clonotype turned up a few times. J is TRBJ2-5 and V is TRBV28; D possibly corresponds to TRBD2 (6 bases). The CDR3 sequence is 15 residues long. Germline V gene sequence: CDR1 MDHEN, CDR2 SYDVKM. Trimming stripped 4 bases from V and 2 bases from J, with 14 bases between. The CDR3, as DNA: TGTGCCAGCAGTTGGATAGGGACTCAGCAAGAGACCCAGTACTTC. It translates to CASSWIGTQQETQYF.